Each of the 7 T cell receptor beta chains below was sequenced from the same sample in a study of blood T cell repertoires in COVID-19. Sequencing used immunoSEQ multiplex PCR; TCRdb keeps in-frame clones, though not all of them. The sample includes approximately 200,000 clones, approximately 80% of them seen just once. The sample comprised PBMCs or T cells enriched from blood (not recorded which). All receptors derive from a woman in her forties with acute COVID-19.

The CDR3 loop reads CASAPEPGELFF. The CDR3 coding sequence is TGTGCTAGTGCCCCGGAGCCCGGGGAGCTGTTTTTT. J is TRBJ2-2 and V is TRBV12-5; no clear D. The CDR3 length is 12 residues. V lost 7 bases and J 6 bases, leaving 9 bases between the germline ends. Germline V gene lookup returns CDR1 LGHNT and CDR2 FRNRAP.

This chain joins TRBV11-3 and TRBJ2-7, with D tentatively TRBD1 (6 bases). CDR3 length equals 16 residues. CDR1 is SGHNT, CDR2 YENEEA, per germline. With 10 bases removed from V and 5 bases from J, the gap between germline ends came to 27 bases. The CDR3 protein is CATGADLGTGTHEQYF. The DNA for the CDR3 is TGTGCCACCGGGGCGGATCTCGGTACAGGGACCCACGAGCAGTACTTC.

The chain couples TRBV5-1 to TRBJ1-6; TRBD1 agrees at 8 bases. The V gene end was trimmed by 4 bases and the J gene end by 9 bases; junction bases not matched to a gene: 9. The CDR3 totals 15 residues. Germline CDR1 SGHRS, CDR2 YFSETQ. The CDR3 protein is CASSNGQGDGSPLHF. The CDR3 nucleotides read TGCGCCAGCAGCAATGGACAGGGAGATGGTTCACCCCTCCACTTT. Filled out from reference TRBV5-1 and TRBJ1-6, the complete variable domain reads KAGVTQTPRYLIKTRGQQVTLSCSPISGHRSVSWYQQTPGQGLQFLFEYFSETQRNKGNFPGRFSGRQFSNSRSEMNVSTLELGDSALYLCASSNGQGDGSPLHFGNGTRLTVT.

In this sample, this clone turned up once. The chain carries TRBV11-3 and TRBJ1-1; D is possibly TRBD1 (6 bases). Germline loops: CDR1 SGHNT, CDR2 YENEEA. Trimming pared 1 base from V and 1 base from J, leaving 10 bases between. The CDR3 loop spans 15 amino acids. CDR3 sequence: CASSLAGGRNTEAFF. CDR3 sequence (DNA): TGTGCCAGCAGCTTAGCGGGGGGGCGGAACACTGAAGCTTTCTTT.

The chain is built from TRBV10-3 and TRBJ2-3; the D gene is possibly TRBD2 (6 bases). Trimming removed 4 bases from V and 4 bases from J, with 18 bases in between. The germline CDR1 and CDR2 sequences are ENHRY and SYGVKD. The CDR3 totals 16 residues. CDR3: CAISAGRTTTADTQYF. The CDR3 nucleotides read TGTGCCATCAGTGCCGGGCGGACTACCACGGCAGATACGCAGTATTTT.

This chain links TRBV29-1 with TRBJ1-1, with TRBD1 matching over 8 bases. This CDR3 has 14 residues. V dropped 6 bases and J dropped 0; count of bases not matched to a gene: 6. The germline CDR1 and CDR2 sequences are SQVTM and ANQGSEA. CDR3 DNA sequence: TGCAGCGTGCGGACAGGGACTATGAACACTGAAGCTTTCTTT. Residues: CSVRTGTMNTEAFF.

DNA of the CDR3: TGTGCCAGCAGCTTGGCTGTGGCGGTGGTGTTCAATGAGCAGTTCTTC. It encodes CASSLAVAVVFNEQFF. V usage is TRBV5-6 and J usage is TRBJ2-1; D gene unclear. The V end lost 0 bases, the J end lost 6 bases, and 16 bases lay between the germline ends. This CDR3 is 16 amino acids long. The germline V gene has CDR1 SGHDT and CDR2 YYEEEE.